This entry features one T cell receptor (beta chain) sequence. This sample is part of a study of blood T cell repertoires in COVID-19. Sequenced by immunoSEQ multiplex PCR; TCRdb stores in-frame clones only, minus some. The table records 300,000 to 500,000 clones, roughly 88% of them present only once. The V end was cut by 0 bases, the J end by 13 bases, with 10 bases between. The germline V gene encodes CDR1 LGHDT and CDR2 YNNKEL (reference sequence). The CDR3 extends over 13 amino acids. This sequence originates from a woman between 40 and 55 years old with acute COVID-19. The specimen sequenced was PBMCs or T cells enriched from blood (not recorded which). The rearrangement joins TRBV3-1 (or the pseudogene TRBV3-2) to TRBJ1-6; D gene uncertain. The CDR3, as DNA: TGTGCCAGCAGCCAAGACGTGGCAAGTCCCCTCCACTTT. Translation: CASSQDVASPLHF.